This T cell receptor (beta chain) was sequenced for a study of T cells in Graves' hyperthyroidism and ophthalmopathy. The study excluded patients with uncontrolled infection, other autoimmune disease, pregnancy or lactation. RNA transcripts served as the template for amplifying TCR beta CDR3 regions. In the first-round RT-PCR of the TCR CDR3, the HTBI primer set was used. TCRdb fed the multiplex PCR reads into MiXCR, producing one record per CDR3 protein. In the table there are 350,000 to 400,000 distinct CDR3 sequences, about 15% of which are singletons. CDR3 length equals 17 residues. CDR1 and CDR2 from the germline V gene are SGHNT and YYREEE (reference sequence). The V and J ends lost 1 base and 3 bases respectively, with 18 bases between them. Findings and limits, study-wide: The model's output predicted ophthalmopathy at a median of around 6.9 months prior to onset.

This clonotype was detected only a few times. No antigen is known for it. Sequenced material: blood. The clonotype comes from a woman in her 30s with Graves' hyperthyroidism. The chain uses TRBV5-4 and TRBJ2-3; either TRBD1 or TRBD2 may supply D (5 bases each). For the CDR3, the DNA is TGTGCCAGCAGCTTGTACTCCTGGGGGTTTAAGACAGATACGCAGTATTTT. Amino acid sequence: CASSLYSWGFKTDTQYF.